The T cell receptor beta chain under discussion was sequenced for a study of blood T cell repertoires in COVID-19. In the study overall: From T cells, B-cell-depleted T cells, or PBMCs came the material, which was cDNA or gDNA.

Exposed enrollees had met someone with a PCR-confirmed or clinician-diagnosed COVID-19 case at some point within the 2 weeks before study entry. V lost 7 bases to trimming and J lost 3 bases; unmatched junction nucleotides: 7. Germline lookup yields CDR1 SQVTM and CDR2 ANQGSEA. The CDR3 has 13 amino acids. Measured with immunoSEQ multiplex PCR; TCRdb has only the in-frame clones, and not every one. The data show 300,000 to 400,000 clones, 90% seen once. V is TRBV29-1 and J is TRBJ1-1; 8 bases match TRBD1. The clonotype comes from a woman aged 25 to 39 who had been exposed to COVID-19. Material: PBMCs or T cells enriched from blood (not recorded which). The CDR3 loop is CSAWTGLDTEAFF. The CDR3 DNA reads as TGCAGCGCTTGGACAGGGCTGGACACTGAAGCTTTCTTT.